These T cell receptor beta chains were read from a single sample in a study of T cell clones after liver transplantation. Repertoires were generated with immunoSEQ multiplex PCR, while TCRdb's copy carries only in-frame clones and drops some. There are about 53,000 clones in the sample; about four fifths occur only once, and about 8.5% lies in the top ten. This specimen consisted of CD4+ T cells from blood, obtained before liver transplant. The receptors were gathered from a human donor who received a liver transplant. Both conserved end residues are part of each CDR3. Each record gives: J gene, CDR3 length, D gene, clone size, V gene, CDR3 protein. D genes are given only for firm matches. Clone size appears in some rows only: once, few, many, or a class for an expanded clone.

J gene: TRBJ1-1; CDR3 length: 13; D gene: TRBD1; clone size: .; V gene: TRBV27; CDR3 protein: CASSSRTGAKAFF
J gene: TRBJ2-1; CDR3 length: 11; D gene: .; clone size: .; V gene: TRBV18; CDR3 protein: CASSSLNEQFF
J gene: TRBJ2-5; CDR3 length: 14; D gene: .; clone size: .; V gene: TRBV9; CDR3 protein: CASSVDRSPETQYF
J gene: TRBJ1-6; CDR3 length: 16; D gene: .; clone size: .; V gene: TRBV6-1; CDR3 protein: CASSEVIGRKVSPLHF
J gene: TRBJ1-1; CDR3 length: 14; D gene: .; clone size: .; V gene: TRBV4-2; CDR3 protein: CASSYSQMNTEAFF
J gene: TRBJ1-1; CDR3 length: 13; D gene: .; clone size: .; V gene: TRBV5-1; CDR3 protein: CASSLGADTEAFF
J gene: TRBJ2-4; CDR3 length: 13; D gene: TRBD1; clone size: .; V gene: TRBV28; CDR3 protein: CASSWDREGIQYF
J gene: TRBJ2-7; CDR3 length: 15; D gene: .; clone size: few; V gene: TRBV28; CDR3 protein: CASSFGGADGYEQYF
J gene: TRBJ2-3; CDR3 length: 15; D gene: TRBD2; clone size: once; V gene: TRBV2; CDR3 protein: CASGAAGGRTDTQYF
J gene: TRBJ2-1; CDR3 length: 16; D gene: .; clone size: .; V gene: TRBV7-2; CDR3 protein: CASSLSPGTSWNEQFF
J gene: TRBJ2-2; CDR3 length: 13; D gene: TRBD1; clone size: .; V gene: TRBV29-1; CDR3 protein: CSVVRTGAGELFF
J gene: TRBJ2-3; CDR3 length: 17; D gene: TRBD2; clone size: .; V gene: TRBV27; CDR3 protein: CASSLTMAGGSTDTQYF
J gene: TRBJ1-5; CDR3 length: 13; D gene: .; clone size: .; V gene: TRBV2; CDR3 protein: CASSEGWKQPQHF
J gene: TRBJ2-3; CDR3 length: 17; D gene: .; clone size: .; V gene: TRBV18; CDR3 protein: CASSPGTNQLSTDTQYF
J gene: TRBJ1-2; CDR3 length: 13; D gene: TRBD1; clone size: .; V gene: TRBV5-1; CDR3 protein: CASSLGGGYGYTF
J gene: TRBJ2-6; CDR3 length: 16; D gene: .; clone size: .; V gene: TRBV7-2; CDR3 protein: CASSVRLFGGANVLTF
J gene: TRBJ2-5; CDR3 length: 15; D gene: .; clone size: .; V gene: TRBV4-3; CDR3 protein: CASSQGVRGWETQYF
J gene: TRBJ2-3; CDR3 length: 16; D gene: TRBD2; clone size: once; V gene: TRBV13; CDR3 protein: CASSSDTSGTDVTQYF
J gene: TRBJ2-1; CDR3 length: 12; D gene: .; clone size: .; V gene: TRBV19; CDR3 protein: CASSIVWNEQFF
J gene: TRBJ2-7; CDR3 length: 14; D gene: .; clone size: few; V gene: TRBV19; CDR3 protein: CASSPRKDAGEQYF
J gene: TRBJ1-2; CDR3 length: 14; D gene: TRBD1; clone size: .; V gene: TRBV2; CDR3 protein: CASTSMTGGYGYTF
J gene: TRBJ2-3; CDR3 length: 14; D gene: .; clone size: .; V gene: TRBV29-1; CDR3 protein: CSVDRQVGTDTQYF
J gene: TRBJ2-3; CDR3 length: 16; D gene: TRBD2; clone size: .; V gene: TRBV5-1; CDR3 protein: CASSLGTSGSTDTQYF
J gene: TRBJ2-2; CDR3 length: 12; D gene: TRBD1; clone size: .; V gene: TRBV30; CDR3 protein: CAWFTGAGELFF
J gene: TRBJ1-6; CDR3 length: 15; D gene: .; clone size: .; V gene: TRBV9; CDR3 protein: CASSVDPGSNSPLHF
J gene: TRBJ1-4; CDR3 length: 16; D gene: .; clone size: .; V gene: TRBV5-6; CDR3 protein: CASSLLWDTHNEKLFF
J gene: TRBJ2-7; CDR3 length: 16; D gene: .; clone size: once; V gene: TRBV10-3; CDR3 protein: CAISDPRTASSYEQYF
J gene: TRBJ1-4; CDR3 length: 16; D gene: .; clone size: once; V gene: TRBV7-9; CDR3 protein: CASSPVFGPRGEKLFF
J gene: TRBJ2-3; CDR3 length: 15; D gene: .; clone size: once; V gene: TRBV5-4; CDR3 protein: CASSLLAASTDTQYF
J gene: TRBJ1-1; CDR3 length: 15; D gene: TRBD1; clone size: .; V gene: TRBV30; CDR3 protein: CAWRDRELLRTEAFF
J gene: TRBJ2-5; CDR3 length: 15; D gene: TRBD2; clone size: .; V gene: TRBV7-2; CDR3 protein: CASSLGGTREETQYF
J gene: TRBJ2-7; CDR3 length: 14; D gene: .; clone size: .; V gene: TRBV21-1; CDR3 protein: CASSKIPGDCEQYF
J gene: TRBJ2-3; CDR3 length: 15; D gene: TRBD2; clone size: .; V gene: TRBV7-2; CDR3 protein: CASSDRTSSLDTQYF
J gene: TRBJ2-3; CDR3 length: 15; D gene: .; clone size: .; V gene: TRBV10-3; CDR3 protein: CAISERRVSTDTQYF
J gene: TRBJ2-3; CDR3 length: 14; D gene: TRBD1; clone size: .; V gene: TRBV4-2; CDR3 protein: CASSQRTGRGTQYF
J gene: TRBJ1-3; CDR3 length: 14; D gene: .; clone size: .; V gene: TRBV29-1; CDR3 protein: CSASGELFGNTIYF
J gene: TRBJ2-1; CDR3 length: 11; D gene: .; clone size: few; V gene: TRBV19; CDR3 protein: CASTGFDEQFF
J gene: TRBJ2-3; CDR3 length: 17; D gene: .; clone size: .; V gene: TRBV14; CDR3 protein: CASSENPGLTLGDTQYF
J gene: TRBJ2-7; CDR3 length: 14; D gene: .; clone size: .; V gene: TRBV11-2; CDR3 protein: CASSSTSRGYEQYF
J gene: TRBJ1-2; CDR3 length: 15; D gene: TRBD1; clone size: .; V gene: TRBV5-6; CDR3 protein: CASSLTAQGANGYTF
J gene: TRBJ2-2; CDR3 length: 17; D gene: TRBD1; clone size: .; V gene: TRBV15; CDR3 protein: CATSRRTGTGFLGELFF